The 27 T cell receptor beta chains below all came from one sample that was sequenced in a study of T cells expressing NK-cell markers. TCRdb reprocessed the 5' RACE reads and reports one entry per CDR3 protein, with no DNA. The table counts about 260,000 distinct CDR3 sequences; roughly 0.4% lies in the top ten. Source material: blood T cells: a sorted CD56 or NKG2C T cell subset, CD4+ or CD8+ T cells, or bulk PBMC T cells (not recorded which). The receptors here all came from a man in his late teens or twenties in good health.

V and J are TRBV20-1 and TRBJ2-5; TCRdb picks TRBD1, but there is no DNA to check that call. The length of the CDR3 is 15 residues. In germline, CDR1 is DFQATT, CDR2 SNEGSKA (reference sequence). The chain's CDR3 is CSAGVSGPFQETQYF.

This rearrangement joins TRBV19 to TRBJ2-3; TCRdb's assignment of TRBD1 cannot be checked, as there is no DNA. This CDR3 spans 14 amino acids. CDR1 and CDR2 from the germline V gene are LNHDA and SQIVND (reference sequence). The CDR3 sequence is CASTPVGGTDTQYF.

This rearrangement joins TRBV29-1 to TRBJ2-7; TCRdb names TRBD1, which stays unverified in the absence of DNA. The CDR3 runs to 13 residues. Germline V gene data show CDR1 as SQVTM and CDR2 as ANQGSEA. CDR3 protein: CSVGGQGGIPEYF.

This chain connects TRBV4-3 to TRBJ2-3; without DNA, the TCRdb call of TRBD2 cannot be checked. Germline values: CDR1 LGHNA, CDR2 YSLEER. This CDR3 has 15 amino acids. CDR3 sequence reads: CASSLGSSGRDTQYF.

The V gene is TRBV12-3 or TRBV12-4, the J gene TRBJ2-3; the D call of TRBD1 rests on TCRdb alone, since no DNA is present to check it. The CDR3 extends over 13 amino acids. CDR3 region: CATGQEITDTQYF.

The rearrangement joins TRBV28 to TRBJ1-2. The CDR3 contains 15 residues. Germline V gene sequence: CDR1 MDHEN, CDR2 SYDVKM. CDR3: CASSFFSRRFYGYTF.

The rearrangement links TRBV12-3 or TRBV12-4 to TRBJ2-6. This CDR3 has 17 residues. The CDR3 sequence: CASSPSGTISGANVLTF.

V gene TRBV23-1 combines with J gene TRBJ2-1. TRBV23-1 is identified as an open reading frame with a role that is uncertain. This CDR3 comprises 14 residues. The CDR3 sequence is CASSQSGKDNEQFF.

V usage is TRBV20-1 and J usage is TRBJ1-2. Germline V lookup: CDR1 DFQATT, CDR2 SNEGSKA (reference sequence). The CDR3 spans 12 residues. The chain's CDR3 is CSASSNNYGYTF.

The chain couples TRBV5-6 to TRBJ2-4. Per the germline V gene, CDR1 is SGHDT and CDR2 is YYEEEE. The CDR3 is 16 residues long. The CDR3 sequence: CASSSPVAVAKNIQYF.

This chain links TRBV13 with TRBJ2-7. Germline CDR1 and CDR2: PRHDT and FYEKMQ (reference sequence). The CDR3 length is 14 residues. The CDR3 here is CASRSSRGTYEQYF.

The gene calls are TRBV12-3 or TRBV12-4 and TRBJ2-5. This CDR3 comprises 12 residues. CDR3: CASSLYWETQYF.

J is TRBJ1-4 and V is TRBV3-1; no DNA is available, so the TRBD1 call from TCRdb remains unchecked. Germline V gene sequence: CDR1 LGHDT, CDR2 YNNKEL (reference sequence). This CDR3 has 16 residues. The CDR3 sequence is CASRSAKGASNEKLFF.

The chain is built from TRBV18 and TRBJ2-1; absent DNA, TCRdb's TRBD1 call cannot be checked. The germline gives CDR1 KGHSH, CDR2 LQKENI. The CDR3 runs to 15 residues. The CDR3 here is CASSTLGGRGNEQFF.

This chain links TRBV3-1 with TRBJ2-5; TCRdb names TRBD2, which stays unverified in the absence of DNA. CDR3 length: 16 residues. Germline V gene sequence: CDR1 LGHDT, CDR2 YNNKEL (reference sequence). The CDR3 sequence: CASSQDQRRLTGTQYF.

The CDR3 protein is CATSRDPSNSNQPQHF. The V gene is TRBV15, the J gene TRBJ1-5. The germline gives CDR1 LNHNV, CDR2 YYDKDF (reference sequence). CDR3 length: 16 amino acids.

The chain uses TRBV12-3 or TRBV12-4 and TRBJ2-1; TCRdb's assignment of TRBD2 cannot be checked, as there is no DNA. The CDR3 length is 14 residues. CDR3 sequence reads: CATSLAGGGNEQFF.

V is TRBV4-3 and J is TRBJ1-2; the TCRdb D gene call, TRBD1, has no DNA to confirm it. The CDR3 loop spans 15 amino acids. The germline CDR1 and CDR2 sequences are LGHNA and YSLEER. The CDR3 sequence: CASSQEERQIYGYTF.

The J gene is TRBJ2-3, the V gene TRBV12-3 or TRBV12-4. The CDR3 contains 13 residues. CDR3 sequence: CASSRLGADTQYF.

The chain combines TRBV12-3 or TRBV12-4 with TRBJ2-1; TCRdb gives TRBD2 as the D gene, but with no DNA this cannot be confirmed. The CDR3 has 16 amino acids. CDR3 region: CASSFVGRAWGNEQFF.

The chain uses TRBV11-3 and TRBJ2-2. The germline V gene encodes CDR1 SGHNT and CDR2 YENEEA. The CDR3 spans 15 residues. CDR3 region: CASSLVRENTGELFF.

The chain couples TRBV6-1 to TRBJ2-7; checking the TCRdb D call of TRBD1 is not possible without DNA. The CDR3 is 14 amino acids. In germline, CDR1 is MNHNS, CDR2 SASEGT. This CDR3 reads CASSGDRAGYEQYF.

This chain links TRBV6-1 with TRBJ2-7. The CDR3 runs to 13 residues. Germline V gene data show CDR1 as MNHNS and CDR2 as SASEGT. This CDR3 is CASGISSSYEQYF.

The CDR3 loop reads CASSADRGREAFF. J is TRBJ1-1 and V is TRBV3-1; there is no DNA to check the TCRdb D call of TRBD1. The CDR3 runs to 13 residues. Germline CDR1 LGHDT, CDR2 YNNKEL (reference sequence). The whole variable domain, remainder taken from reference TRBV3-1 and TRBJ1-1, is DTAVSQTPKYLVTQMGNDKSIKCEQNLGHDTMYWYKQDSKKFLKIMFSYNNKELIINETVPNRFSPKSPDKAHLNLHINSLELGDSAVYFCASSADRGREAFFGQGTRLTVV.

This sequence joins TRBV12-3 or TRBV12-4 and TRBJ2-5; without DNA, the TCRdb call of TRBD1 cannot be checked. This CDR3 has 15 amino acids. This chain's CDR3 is CASSLGRIKQETQYF.

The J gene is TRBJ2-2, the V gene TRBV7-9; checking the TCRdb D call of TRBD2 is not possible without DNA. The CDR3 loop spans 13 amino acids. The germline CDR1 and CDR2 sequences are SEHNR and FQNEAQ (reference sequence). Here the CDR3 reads CASSLEEGLELFF.

CDR3 region: CSATGVKEKLFF. The rearrangement uses TRBV20-1 and TRBJ1-4. The CDR3 has 12 amino acids. CDR1 DFQATT and CDR2 SNEGSKA come from the germline V gene (reference sequence).